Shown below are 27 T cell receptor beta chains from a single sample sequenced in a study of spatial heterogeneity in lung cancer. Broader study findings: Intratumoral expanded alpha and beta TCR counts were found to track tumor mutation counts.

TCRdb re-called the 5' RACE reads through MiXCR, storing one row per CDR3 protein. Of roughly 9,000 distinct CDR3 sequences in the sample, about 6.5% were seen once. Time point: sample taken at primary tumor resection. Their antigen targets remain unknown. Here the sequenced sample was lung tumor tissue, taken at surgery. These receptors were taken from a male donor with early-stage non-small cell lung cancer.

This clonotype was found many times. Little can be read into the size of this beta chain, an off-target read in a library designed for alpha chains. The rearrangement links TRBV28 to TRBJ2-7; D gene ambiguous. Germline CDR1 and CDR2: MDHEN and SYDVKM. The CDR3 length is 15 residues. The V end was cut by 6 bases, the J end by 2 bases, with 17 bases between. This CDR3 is CASSPLNGEPYEQYV. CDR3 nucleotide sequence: TGTGCCAGCAGCCCTTTAAATGGGGAACCCTACGAGCAGTACGTC.

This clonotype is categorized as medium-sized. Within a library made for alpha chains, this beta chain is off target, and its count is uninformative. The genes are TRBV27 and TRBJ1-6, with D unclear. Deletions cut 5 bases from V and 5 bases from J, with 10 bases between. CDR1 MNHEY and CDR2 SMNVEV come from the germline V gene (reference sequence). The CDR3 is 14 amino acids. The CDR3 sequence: CASSPWTDNSPLHF. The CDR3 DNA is TGTGCCAGCAGTCCCTGGACGGATAATTCACCCCTCCACTTT.

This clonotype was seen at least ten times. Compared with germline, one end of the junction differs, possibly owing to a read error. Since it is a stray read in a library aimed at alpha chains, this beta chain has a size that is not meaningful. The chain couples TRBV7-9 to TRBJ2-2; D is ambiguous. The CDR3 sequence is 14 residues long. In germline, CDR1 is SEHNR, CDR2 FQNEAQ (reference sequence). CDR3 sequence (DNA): TGTGCCAGCAGAGACGGGCCGAACCCCGGGGAGCTGTTTTTT. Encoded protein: CASRDGPNPGELFF.

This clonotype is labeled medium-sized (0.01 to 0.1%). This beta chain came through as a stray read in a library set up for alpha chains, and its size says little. For the CDR3, the DNA is TGCAGCGTTGCTTGGCCGGGAGACACTGAAGCTTTCTTT. Residues: CSVAWPGDTEAFF. This chain connects TRBV29-1 to TRBJ1-1; D remains ambiguous. With 4 bases removed from V and 3 bases from J, the gap between germline ends came to 12 bases. The CDR3 is 13 residues long. Germline V gives CDR1 SQVTM, CDR2 ANQGSEA.

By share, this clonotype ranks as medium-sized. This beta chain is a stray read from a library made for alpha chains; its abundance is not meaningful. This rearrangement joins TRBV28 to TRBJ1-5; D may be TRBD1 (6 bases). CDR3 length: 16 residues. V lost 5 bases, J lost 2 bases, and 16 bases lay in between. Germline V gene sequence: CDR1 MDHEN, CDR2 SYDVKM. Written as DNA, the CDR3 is TGTGCCAGCAGTCTGAGGGGGATTAGTGGCAATCAGCCCCAGCATTTT. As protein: CASSLRGISGNQPQHF.

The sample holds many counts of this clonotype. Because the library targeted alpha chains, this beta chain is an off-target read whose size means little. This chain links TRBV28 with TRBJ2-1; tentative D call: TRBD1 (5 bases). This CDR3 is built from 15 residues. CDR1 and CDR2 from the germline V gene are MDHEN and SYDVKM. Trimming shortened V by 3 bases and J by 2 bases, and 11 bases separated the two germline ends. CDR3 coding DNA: TGTGCCAGCAGTTTTGACAGTCCCCCCTACAATGAGCAGTTCTTC. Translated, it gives CASSFDSPPYNEQFF.

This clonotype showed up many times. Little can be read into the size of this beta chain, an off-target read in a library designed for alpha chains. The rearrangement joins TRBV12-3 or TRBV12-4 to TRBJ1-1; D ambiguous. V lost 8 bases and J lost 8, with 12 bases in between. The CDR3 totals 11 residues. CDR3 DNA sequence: TGTGCCAGCGGGAGAAGCAGAGAAGCTTTCTTT. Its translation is CASGRSREAFF.

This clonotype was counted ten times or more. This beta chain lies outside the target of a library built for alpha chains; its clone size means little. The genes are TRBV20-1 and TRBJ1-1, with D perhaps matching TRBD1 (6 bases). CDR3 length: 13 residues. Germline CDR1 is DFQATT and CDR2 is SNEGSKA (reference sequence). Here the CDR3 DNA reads TGCCGGCCCGTGGACAGTAGGAACACTGAAGCTTTCTTT. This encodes CRPVDSRNTEAFF.

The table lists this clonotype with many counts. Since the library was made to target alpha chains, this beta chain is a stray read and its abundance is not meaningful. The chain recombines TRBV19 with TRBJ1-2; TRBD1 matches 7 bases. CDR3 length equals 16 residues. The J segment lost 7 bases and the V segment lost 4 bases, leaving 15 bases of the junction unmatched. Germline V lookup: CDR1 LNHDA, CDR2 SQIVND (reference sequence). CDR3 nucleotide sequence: TGTGCCAGTAGTACAAACAGGGGTTCGGCGTATGGTGGCTACACCTTC. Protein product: CASSTNRGSAYGGYTF.

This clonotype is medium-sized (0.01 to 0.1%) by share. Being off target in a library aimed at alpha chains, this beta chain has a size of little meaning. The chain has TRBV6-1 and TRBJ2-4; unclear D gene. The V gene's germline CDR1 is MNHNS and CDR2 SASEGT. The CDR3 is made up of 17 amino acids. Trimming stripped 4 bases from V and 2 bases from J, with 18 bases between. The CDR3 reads CASSVVWGRATKNIQYF. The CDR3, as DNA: TGTGCCAGCAGTGTGGTTTGGGGTCGGGCGACCAAAAACATTCAGTACTTC.

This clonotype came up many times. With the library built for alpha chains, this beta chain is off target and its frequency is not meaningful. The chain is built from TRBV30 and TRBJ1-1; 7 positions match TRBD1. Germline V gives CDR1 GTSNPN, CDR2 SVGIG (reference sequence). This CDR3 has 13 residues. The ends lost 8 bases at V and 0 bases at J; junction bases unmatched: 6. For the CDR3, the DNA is TGTGCCGCATGGACAGGATTGAACACTGAAGCTTTCTTT. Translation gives CAAWTGLNTEAFF.

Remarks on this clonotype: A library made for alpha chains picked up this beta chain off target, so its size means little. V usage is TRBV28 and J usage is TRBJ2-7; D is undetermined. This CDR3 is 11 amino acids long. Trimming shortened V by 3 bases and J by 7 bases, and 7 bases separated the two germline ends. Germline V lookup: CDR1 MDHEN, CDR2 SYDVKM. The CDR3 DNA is TGTGCCAGCAGTTTTGTAGAGGAGCAGTACTTC. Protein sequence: CASSFVEEQYF.

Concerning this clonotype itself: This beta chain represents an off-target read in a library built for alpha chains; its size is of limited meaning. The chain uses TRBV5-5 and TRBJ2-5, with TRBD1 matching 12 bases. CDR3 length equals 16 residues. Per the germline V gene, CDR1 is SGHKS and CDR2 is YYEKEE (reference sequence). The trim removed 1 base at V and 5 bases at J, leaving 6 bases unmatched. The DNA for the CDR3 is TGTGCCAGCAGCTTGATGGGACAGGGGGCTCAGGAGACCCAGTACTTC. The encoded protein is CASSLMGQGAQETQYF.

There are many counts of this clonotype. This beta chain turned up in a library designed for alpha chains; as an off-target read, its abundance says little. CDR3 residues: CASSSGTGGREQFF. In DNA form, the CDR3 reads TGTGCCAGCAGCTCCGGGACAGGGGGCCGGGAGCAGTTCTTC. V is TRBV3-1 and J is TRBJ2-1; 12 bases map to TRBD1. The CDR3 consists of 14 residues. Germline V CDR1 and CDR2: LGHDT, YNNKEL (reference sequence). V was clipped by 5 bases and J by 10 bases; unmatched bases: 6.

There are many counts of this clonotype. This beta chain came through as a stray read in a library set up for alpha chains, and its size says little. The CDR3 nucleotides are TGCAGTGCGCTACCTTACAATTCACCCCTCCACTTT. This encodes CSALPYNSPLHF. The chain carries TRBV20-1 and TRBJ1-6; D not certain. The CDR3 length is 12 residues. V lost 6 bases, J lost 7 bases, and 10 bases lay in between. Germline assignment: CDR1 DFQATT and CDR2 SNEGSKA (reference sequence).

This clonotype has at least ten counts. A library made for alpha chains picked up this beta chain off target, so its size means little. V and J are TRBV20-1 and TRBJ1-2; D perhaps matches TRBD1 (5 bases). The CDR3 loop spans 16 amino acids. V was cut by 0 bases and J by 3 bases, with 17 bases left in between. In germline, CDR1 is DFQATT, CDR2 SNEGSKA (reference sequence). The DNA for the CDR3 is TGCAGTGCTAGAGATAGTGGCAGGGCCAATTACTATGGCTACACCTTC. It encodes CSARDSGRANYYGYTF.

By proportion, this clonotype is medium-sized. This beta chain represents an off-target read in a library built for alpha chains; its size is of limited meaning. CDR3 nucleotide sequence: TGTGCCAGCAGTTTAATTGGACAGGGTAACAATGAGCAGTTCTTC. It specifies CASSLIGQGNNEQFF. The gene calls are TRBV27 and TRBJ2-1; 8 bases match TRBD1. Germline V gene lookup returns CDR1 MNHEY and CDR2 SMNVEV (reference sequence). The CDR3 runs to 15 residues. J gave up 5 bases and V 2 bases, and 5 bases lay outside the gene matches.

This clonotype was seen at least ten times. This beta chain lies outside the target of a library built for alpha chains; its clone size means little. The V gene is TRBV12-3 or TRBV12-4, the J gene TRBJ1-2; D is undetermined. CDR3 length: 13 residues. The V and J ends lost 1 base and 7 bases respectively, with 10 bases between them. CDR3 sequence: CASSLEGRGGYTF. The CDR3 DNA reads TGTGCCAGCAGTTTAGAGGGAAGAGGTGGCTACACCTTC.

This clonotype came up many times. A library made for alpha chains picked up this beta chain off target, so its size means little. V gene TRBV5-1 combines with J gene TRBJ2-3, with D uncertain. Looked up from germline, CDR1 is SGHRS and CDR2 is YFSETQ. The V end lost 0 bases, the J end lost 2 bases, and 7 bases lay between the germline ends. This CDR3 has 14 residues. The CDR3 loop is CASSLGGNTDTQYF. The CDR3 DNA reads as TGCGCCAGCAGCTTGGGTGGGAACACAGATACGCAGTATTTT.

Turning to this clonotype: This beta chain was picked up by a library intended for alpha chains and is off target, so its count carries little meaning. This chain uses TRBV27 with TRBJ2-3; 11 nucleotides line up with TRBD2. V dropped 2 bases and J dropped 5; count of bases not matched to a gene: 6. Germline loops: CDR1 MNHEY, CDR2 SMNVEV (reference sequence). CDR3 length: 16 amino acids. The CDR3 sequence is CASSLVAGGPEDTQYF. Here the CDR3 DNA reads TGTGCCAGCAGTTTAGTAGCGGGAGGGCCGGAAGATACGCAGTATTTT.

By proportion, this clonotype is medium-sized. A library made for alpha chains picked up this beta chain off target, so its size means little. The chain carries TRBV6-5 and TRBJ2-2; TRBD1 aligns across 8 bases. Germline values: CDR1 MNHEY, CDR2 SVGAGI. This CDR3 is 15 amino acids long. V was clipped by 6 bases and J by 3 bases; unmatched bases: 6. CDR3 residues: CASRRQGLDTGELFF. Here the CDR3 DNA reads TGTGCCAGCAGACGACAGGGGTTGGACACCGGGGAGCTGTTTTTT.

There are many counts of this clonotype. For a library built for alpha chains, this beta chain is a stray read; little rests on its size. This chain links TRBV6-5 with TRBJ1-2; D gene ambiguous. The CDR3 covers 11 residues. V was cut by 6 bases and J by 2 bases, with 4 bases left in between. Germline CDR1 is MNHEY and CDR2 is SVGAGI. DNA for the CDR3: TGTGCCAGCAGGGGCAACTATGGCTACACCTTC. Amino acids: CASRGNYGYTF.

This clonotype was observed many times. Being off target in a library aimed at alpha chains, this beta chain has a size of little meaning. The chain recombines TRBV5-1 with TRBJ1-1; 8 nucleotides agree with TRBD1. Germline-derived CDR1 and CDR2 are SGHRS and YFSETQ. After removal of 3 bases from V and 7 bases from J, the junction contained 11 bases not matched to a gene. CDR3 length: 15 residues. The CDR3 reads CASSSVGQGAGEAFF. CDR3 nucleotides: TGCGCCAGCAGCTCCGTTGGTCAGGGGGCCGGTGAAGCTTTCTTT.

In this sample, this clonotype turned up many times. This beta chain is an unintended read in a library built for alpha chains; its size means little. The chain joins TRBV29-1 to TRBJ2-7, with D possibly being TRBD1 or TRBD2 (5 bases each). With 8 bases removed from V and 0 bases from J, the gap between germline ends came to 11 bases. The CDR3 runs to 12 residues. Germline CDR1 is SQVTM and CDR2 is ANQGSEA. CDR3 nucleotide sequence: TGCAGCACCGCAGGGAGCTCCTACGAGCAGTACTTC. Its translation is CSTAGSSYEQYF.

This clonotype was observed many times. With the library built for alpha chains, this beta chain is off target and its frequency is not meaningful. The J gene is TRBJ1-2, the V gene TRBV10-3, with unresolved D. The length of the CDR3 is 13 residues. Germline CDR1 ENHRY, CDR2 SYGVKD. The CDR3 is CAASPAGDYGYTF. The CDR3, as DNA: TGTGCAGCGTCTCCGGCAGGAGACTATGGCTACACCTTC.

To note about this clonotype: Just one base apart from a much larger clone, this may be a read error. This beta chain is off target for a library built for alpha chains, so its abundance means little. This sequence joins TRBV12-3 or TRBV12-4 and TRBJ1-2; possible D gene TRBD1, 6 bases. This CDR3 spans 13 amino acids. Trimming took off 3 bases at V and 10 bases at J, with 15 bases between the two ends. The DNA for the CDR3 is TGTGCCAGCAGTTTTGGGGACACCGTCGTCTACACCTTC. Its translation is CASSFGDTVVYTF.

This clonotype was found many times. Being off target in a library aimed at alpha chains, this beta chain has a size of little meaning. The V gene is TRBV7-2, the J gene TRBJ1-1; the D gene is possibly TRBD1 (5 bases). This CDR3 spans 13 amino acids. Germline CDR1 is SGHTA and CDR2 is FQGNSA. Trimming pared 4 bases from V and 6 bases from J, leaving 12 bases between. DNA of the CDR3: TGTGCCAGCAGCTATCAGGGACTGGCTGAAGCTTTCTTT. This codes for CASSYQGLAEAFF.